Following are 7 T cell receptor beta chains from one sample sequenced in a study of T cell responses to AZD1222 COVID-19 vaccine. Sequenced by immunoSEQ multiplex PCR; TCRdb stores in-frame clones only, minus some. The sample lists about 99,000 clones, about nine tenths occurring once. This specimen was peripheral blood, taken on day 0 of AZD1222 vaccination. The origin of the receptors is an adult in good health.

The CDR3 reads CASSQDWSVGLAGGITDTQYF. Here the CDR3 DNA reads TGCGCCAGCAGCCAAGATTGGAGCGTGGGACTAGCGGGGGGGATCACAGATACGCAGTATTTT. The chain is built from TRBV4-1 and TRBJ2-3; 16 nucleotides align to TRBD2. CDR3 length: 21 amino acids. Per the germline V gene, CDR1 is MGHRA and CDR2 is YSYEKL. J gave up 2 bases and V 0 bases, and 11 bases lay outside the gene matches.

This clone occurred once. The V gene is TRBV2, the J gene TRBJ1-3; no clear D gene. CDR1 SNHLY and CDR2 FYNNEI come from the germline V gene. V gave up 7 bases and J gave up 0 bases, with 13 bases separating them. The CDR3 sequence is 15 residues long. The CDR3 is CASTSHPLSGNTIYF. The CDR3 DNA follows: TGTGCCAGCACGTCCCACCCCCTCTCTGGAAACACCATATATTTT.

The chain is built from TRBV11-2 and TRBJ2-5, with D possibly being TRBD2 (5 bases). The CDR3 extends over 15 amino acids. Germline CDR1 is SGHAT and CDR2 is FQNNGV. V was trimmed by 3 bases and J by 5 bases, leaving 16 bases between them. The CDR3 DNA reads as TGTGCCAGCAGCTTCCCGGGGTGGGGTGGGGAGACCCAGTACTTC. Its translation: CASSFPGWGGETQYF.

V and J are TRBV23-1 and TRBJ2-1; unclear D gene. TRBV23-1 falls under the ORF class, with uncertain function. The CDR3 spans 15 residues. Trimming pared 0 bases from V and 0 bases from J, leaving 6 bases between. DNA of the CDR3: TGCGCCAGCAGTCAATCCGATCCCTCCTACAATGAGCAGTTCTTC. Protein: CASSQSDPSYNEQFF.

This clone is medium-sized in the sample. The chain is built from TRBV6-1 and TRBJ2-5; TRBD2 matches at 9 bases. The trim removed 0 bases at V and 1 base at J, leaving 0 bases unmatched. The CDR3 consists of 15 residues. Germline V gives CDR1 MNHNS, CDR2 SASEGT. In nucleotides, the CDR3 is TGTGCCAGCAGTGAAGCAGCGGGGGGCCAAGAGACCCAGTACTTC. This encodes CASSEAAGGQETQYF.

In this sample, this clone turned up a few times. V is TRBV6-1 and J is TRBJ1-1, with 9 bases identical to TRBD1. Germline values: CDR1 MNHNS, CDR2 SASEGT. With 0 bases clipped from V and 6 bases from J, the junction kept 8 bases outside the gene matches. The CDR3 length is 16 residues. The CDR3 DNA follows: TGTGCCAGCAGTGAAGCAACAGGGGGCTTCTACTCTGAAGCTTTCTTT. It encodes CASSEATGGFYSEAFF.

This clone occurred a few times. The chain carries TRBV4-1 and TRBJ2-2; D unclear. Germline assignment: CDR1 MGHRA and CDR2 YSYEKL. The CDR3 is 14 residues long. Trimming pared 0 bases from V and 1 base from J, leaving 3 bases between. CDR3 DNA sequence: TGCGCCAGCAGCCAAGACGAGAACACCGGGGAGCTGTTTTTT. This translates into CASSQDENTGELFF.